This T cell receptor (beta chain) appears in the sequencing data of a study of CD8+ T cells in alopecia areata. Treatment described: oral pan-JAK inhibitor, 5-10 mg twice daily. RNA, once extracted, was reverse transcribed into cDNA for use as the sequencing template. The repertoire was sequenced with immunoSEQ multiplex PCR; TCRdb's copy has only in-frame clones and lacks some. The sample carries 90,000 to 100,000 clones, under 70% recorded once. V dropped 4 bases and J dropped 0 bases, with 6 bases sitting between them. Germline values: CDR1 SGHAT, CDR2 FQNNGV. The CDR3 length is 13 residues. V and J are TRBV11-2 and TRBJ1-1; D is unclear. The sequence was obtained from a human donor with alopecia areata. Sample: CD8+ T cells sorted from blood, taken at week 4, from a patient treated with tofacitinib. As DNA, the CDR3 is TGTGCCAGCAGCTCGGCCTTGAACACTGAAGCTTTCTTT. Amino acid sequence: CASSSALNTEAFF.